The rows below give T cell receptor beta chains drawn from one sample of a study of T cell clusters in autoimmune cytopenias. TCRdb re-called the multiplex PCR reads, yielding one record per CDR3 amino acid sequence without DNA. There are 4,500 to 5,500 distinct CDR3 sequences in the sample, with roughly 56% held by the top ten. The sample was also reused in another study, on T cell repertoires in aging, cancer and after chemotherapy.

The sample consisted of peripheral blood. The receptors derive from a human donor with chronic lymphocytic leukemia. The donor label of this sample is uncertain. Both conserved end residues are part of each CDR3. A clone size is listed for some rows: how often the clone was seen (once, few, many), or a class if it is expanded.

J gene | clone size | V gene | CDR3 protein
TRBJ2-7 | medium-sized | TRBV10-3 | CAISRTSGSRPGEQYF
TRBJ2-5 | NA | TRBV7-2 | CASTPSWGETQYF
TRBJ1-5 | NA | TRBV7-6 | CASSLGQAQPQHF
TRBJ2-2 | medium-sized | TRBV15 | CATSTRRQTNTGELFF
TRBJ1-5 | NA | TRBV7-2 | CASSLSSGNSNQPQHF
TRBJ1-4 | medium-sized | TRBV29-1 | CSALGSTNEKLFF
TRBJ2-7 | NA | TRBV5-5 | CASSAWGTFYEQYF
TRBJ2-1 | NA | TRBV5-1 | CASSLAEIRTGEQFF
TRBJ2-6 | NA | TRBV5-4 | CASSSRGPLSGANVLTF
TRBJ1-4 | medium-sized | TRBV5-4 | CASSLRSNGLEKLFF
TRBJ2-1 | NA | TRBV14 | CASSQGTLPRAYNEQFF
TRBJ2-3 | NA | TRBV12-3/TRBV12-4 | CASKSGVGTDTQYF
TRBJ1-1 | medium-sized | TRBV15 | CATSTGGGGENTEAFF
TRBJ1-3 | NA | TRBV5-1 | CASSYGQGGNTIYF
TRBJ2-5 | NA | TRBV5-1 | CASSTGGGGETQYF
TRBJ2-7 | medium-sized | TRBV19 | CASSIGPLRPQYF
TRBJ2-7 | NA | TRBV12-3/TRBV12-4 | CASSFGAGKYF
TRBJ1-2 | NA | TRBV15 | CATSSPPGANYGYTF
TRBJ2-4 | medium-sized | TRBV15 | CATSRRKRAKNIQYF
TRBJ2-7 | medium-sized | TRBV6-6 | CASSYGFYEQYF
TRBJ2-7 | NA | TRBV5-6 | CASSFIPGGYEQYF
TRBJ2-2 | NA | TRBV4-3 | CASSQGGAPGTGELFF
TRBJ1-2 | NA | TRBV12-3/TRBV12-4 | CASSLAGTGGNYGYTF
TRBJ2-1 | NA | TRBV5-6 | CASSLVGLGRGEQFF
TRBJ1-6 | NA | TRBV24-1 | CATPLGGMNSPLHF
TRBJ2-3 | NA | TRBV4-3 | CASSQEGKPRTDTQYF
TRBJ2-5 | medium-sized | TRBV27 | CASSTDRDDQETQYF
TRBJ2-6 | NA | TRBV7-2 | CASSRSGANVLTF
TRBJ1-1 | NA | TRBV6-5 | CASRPNLGTEAFF
TRBJ1-2 | NA | TRBV20-1 | CSARGQPNYGYTF
TRBJ2-7 | NA | TRBV5-4 | CASSAGQVLYEQYF
TRBJ2-3 | medium-sized | TRBV6-5 | CASNTLPPGGDTQYF
TRBJ2-7 | NA | TRBV5-1 | CASSSGTGGYEQYF
TRBJ2-2 | NA | TRBV18 | CASSPISPGLNTGELFF
TRBJ2-5 | medium-sized | TRBV11-1 | CASSPWGSQETQYF
TRBJ1-1 | NA | TRBV21-1 | CASSRRGTDLAFF
TRBJ2-1 | NA | TRBV15 | CATSITGQGAGEQFF
TRBJ2-3 | NA | TRBV20-1 | CSASAGTSSSTQYF
TRBJ2-5 | medium-sized | TRBV6-5 | CASSYSTSTVRIETQYF
TRBJ2-3 | NA | TRBV5-1 | CASSFRALRSDTQYF
TRBJ1-6 | NA | TRBV7-2 | CASSFGGLDSPLHF
TRBJ2-1 | NA | TRBV6-5 | CASGPRRGVKTQYF
TRBJ2-5 | medium-sized | TRBV29-1 | CSVERPGETQYF